This T cell receptor beta chain comes out of a study of cytomegalovirus exposure and HLA in healthy donors. General study points: In a later analysis, TCR beta V- and J-gene trimming showed a link to a missense DCLRE1C variant. Previously analyzed data showed that most TCR beta V segments were productive at a frequency of about 90% or about 30%. When presence/absence was analysed, sequencing depth was taken to be roughly uniform across donors.

A note on this clone: Antigen unknown.

The primer mix had 60 Vbeta and 13 Jbeta primers. Libraries were prepared by immunoSEQ multiplex PCR; TCRdb keeps only in-frame clonotypes and omits some of them. Of 160,000 or so clones listed, over 75% were seen once; the top ten hold about 2.4%. Material: PBMCs. The sequence derives from a man in his 60s in good health and CMV-seronegative.

For the CDR3, the DNA is TGTGCCAGCAGCACCGGACAGGTGAACTACGAGCAGTACTTC. Translating gives CASSTGQVNYEQYF. The genes are TRBV9 and TRBJ2-7, with 7 bases that match TRBD1. CDR1 SGDLS and CDR2 YYNGEE come from the germline V gene. V lost 4 bases to trimming and J lost 3 bases; unmatched junction nucleotides: 7. The CDR3 consists of 14 residues.